The T cell receptor (beta chain) under discussion was sequenced for a study of Ad26.COV2.S vaccination and SARS-CoV-2 variants. Looking at the study overall: Donor was in the COV1001 Ad26.COV2.S trial arm.

On this clone itself: Its antigen is undetermined.

Profiled with immunoSEQ multiplex PCR; TCRdb holds only in-frame clones, not every one. The sample contains about 350,000 clones, roughly nine tenths of which appear only once. General study results and limits: Vaccinees showed greater spike-specific TCR breadth than placebo recipients. Responses of spike-specific T cells (both CD8+ and CD4+) reportedly showed substantial breadth after vaccination. TCR breadth and depth analyses may have underestimated total T cell responses.

The sample's treatment: some 20 received Ad26.COV2.S at low or high dose, single or two shots; roughly five received placebo; per-sample allocation not given. Day 63 after the first vaccine or placebo injection was the time point for sampling. CDR3 size: 15 residues. V gave up 5 bases and J gave up 5 bases; unmatched junction bases: 10. From germline, CDR1 is LGHNA and CDR2 YSLEER. The sample in question was peripheral blood, obtained in a trial of Ad26.COV2.S vaccine versus placebo. The V gene is TRBV4-3, the J gene TRBJ2-5; 8 nucleotides agree with TRBD1. The source of this sequence is a person aged 18-65 years who received the Ad26.COV2.S COVID-19 vaccine or a placebo. The chain's CDR3 is CASSYKGQAGETQYF. The CDR3 nucleotides read TGCGCCAGCAGCTACAAGGGACAGGCGGGTGAGACCCAGTACTTC.